What follows are 8 T cell receptor beta chains derived from one specimen sequenced in a study of blood T cell repertoires in COVID-19. The data were produced by immunoSEQ multiplex PCR, yet TCRdb's version contains in-frame clones alone and is incomplete. The sample consists of about 120,000 clones, less than 85% of them appearing once. The sequencing input was peripheral blood. Receptor source: a human donor with acute or convalescent COVID-19. The donor label of this sample is uncertain.

The J gene is TRBJ2-1, the V gene TRBV19; TRBD2 agrees at 7 bases. The CDR3 runs to 14 residues. Germline CDR1 is LNHDA and CDR2 is SQIVND (reference sequence). J was trimmed by 4 bases and V by 7 bases; bases with no gene match: 7. The chain's CDR3 is CASNKAGLYNEQFF. In DNA, the CDR3 is TGTGCCAGTAACAAAGCGGGGTTGTACAATGAGCAGTTCTTC.

The rearrangement links TRBV4-1 to TRBJ1-2, with D maybe TRBD1 (6 bases). Trimming shortened V by 0 bases and J by 8 bases, and 16 bases separated the two germline ends. The CDR3 contains 15 residues. From germline, CDR1 is MGHRA and CDR2 YSYEKL. As DNA, the CDR3 is TGCGCCAGCAGCCAAGATCGACTTCCAGGGGACGGCTACACCTTC. Translating it yields CASSQDRLPGDGYTF.

The J gene is TRBJ2-1, the V gene TRBV15; D is possibly TRBD2 (5 bases). The ends were cut back, 5 bases at V and 4 bases at J, with 18 bases in the middle. This CDR3 spans 16 amino acids. Germline V gene sequence: CDR1 LNHNV, CDR2 YYDKDF (reference sequence). The CDR3 spells CATSPGIGLLYNEQFF. CDR3 DNA sequence: TGTGCCACCAGCCCGGGGATTGGCCTCCTGTACAATGAGCAGTTCTTC.

The gene calls are TRBV18 and TRBJ2-5, with 10 bases matching TRBD1. V lost 2 bases and J lost 2; bases outside the gene matches: 5. Germline values: CDR1 KGHSH, CDR2 LQKENI. The CDR3 length is 16 residues. CDR3 coding DNA: TGTGCCAGCTCACCATTCCGGGACAGGGGACAAGAGACCCAGTACTTC. This gives the protein CASSPFRDRGQETQYF.

This clone was counted a single time. The chain combines TRBV7-9 with TRBJ2-1, with 8 bases that match TRBD2. V trimming: 0 bases; J trimming: 8 bases; junction bases outside the gene matches: 6. The germline V gene encodes CDR1 SEHNR and CDR2 FQNEAQ (reference sequence). CDR3 length: 15 residues. CDR3 coding DNA: TGTGCCAGCAGCTTAGCTAGCGGGGAGGTCGATGAGCAGTTCTTC. This codes for CASSLASGEVDEQFF. The full variable domain, in which reference TRBV7-9 and TRBJ2-1 provide the parts outside the CDR3, is DTGVSQNPRHKITKRGQNVTFRCDPISEHNRLYWYRQTLGQGPEFLTYFQNEAQLEKSRLLSDRFSAERPKGSFSTLEIQRTEQGDSAMYLCASSLASGEVDEQFFGPGTRLTVL.

The genes are TRBV12-3 or TRBV12-4 and TRBJ1-6, with D uncertain. The CDR3 runs 13 residues. V lost 8 bases and J 9 bases, leaving 14 bases between the germline ends. The CDR3 nucleotides read TGTGCCAGCCGAGGAAGGGAGCGTTCACCCCTCCACTTT. As protein: CASRGRERSPLHF.

This chain joins TRBV12-3 or TRBV12-4 and TRBJ1-1; no clear D gene. Trimming stripped 2 bases from V and 10 bases from J, with 11 bases between. This CDR3 comprises 12 residues. For the CDR3, the DNA is TGTGCCAGCAGTTTAATTCCGCGGGGAGCTTTCTTT. It encodes CASSLIPRGAFF.

This clone was recorded a few times. The chain links TRBV7-3 to TRBJ2-1, with a possible D match to TRBD1 (6 bases). CDR3 size: 19 residues. Germline V CDR1 and CDR2: SGHTA, FQGTGA. V was cut by 1 base and J by 9 bases, with 28 bases left in between. In DNA, the CDR3 is TGTGCCAGCAGCTTAAACCACCCCGGTCAGGGGCGTCGATGGTTTGAGCAGTTCTTC. This codes for CASSLNHPGQGRRWFEQFF.